This T cell receptor (beta chain) was found in a study of T cells in Graves' hyperthyroidism and ophthalmopathy. V shed 6 bases and J shed 3 bases, with 6 bases lying between them. The length of the CDR3 is 12 residues. Germline V lookup: CDR1 LNHDA, CDR2 SQIVND (reference sequence). Amplification of TCR beta CDR3 regions was performed using RNA transcripts as template. In the first-round RT-PCR of the TCR CDR3, the HTBI primer set was used. TCRdb reprocessed the multiplex PCR reads via MiXCR and lists one record per CDR3 protein. The top ten clones hold around 7% of a sample with 550,000 to 600,000 distinct CDR3 sequences, 13% to 15% of them seen once.

This chain links TRBV19 with TRBJ1-5, with D uncertain. This sequence originates from a woman aged 18-35 years with Graves' ophthalmopathy. The sequenced sample was blood. The CDR3 loop is CASRGFNQPQHF. The CDR3 bases are TGTGCCAGTAGGGGGTTCAATCAGCCCCAGCATTTT. Combining the CDR3 with reference TRBV19 and TRBJ1-5 gives the whole variable domain DGGITQSPKYLFRKEGQNVTLSCEQNLNHDAMYWYRQDPGQGLRLIYYSQIVNDFQKGDIAEGYSVSREKKESFPLTVTSAQKNPTAFYLCASRGFNQPQHFGDGTRLSIL.